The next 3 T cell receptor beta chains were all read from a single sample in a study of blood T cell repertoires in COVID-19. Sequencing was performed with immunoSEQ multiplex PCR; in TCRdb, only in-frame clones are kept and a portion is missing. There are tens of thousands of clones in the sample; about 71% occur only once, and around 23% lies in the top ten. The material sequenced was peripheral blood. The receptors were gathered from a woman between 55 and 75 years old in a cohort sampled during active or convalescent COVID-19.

Here the CDR3 reads CASSLAPGGITEAFF. CDR3 sequence (DNA): TGTGCCAGCAGCTTAGCTCCAGGGGGTATCACTGAAGCTTTCTTT. J is TRBJ1-1 and V is TRBV7-2; 7 nucleotides agree with TRBD1. V was clipped by 0 bases and J by 4 bases; unmatched bases: 5. Germline CDR1 and CDR2: SGHTA and FQGNSA. CDR3 length equals 15 residues. The complete variable domain, with remaining parts taken from reference TRBV7-2 and TRBJ1-1, reads GAGVSQSPSNKVTEKGKDVELRCDPISGHTALYWYRQSLGQGLEFLIYFQGNSAPDKSGLPSDRFSAERTGGSVSTLTIQRTQQEDSAVYLCASSLAPGGITEAFFGQGTRLTVV.

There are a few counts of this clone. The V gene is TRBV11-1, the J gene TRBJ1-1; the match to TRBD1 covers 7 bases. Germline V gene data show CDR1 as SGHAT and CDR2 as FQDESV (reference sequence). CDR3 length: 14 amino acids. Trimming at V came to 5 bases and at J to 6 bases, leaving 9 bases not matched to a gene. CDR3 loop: CASSLILGTAEAFF. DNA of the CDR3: TGTGCCAGCAGCCTCATTTTGGGGACAGCTGAAGCTTTCTTT.

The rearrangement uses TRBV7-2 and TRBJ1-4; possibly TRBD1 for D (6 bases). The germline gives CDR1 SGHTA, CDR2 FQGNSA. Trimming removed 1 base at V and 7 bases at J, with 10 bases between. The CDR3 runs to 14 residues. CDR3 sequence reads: CASSLGRGPEKLFF. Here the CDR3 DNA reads TGTGCCAGCAGCTTAGGCAGGGGACCTGAAAAACTGTTTTTT. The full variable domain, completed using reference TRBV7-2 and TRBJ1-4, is GAGVSQSPSNKVTEKGKDVELRCDPISGHTALYWYRQSLGQGLEFLIYFQGNSAPDKSGLPSDRFSAERTGGSVSTLTIQRTQQEDSAVYLCASSLGRGPEKLFFGSGTQLSVL.